The 11 T cell receptor beta chains below come from one sample, sequenced in a study of blood T cells in healthy people across ages. It was with a sample-barcoded 5' primer and a J-beta primer mix that a second PCR of about 6 to 11 cycles was run. TCRdb reanalysed the 5' RACE reads using MiXCR and keeps one entry per CDR3 protein. Of roughly 1.4 million distinct CDR3 sequences listed, 45% to 70% are singletons. Input material: blood. These receptors came from a man younger than 30 in good health.

This chain connects TRBV11-2 to TRBJ2-7, with TRBD2 matching over 7 bases. The closer fit of TRBJ2-5 to the DNA end suggests the J call may be wrong. Germline CDR1 SGHAT, CDR2 FQNNGV. This CDR3 region has 16 residues. CDR3 in amino acids: CASSSLLGGWIETQYF. The CDR3, as DNA: TGTGCCAGCAGCTCTTTACTCGGGGGGTGGATAGAGACCCAGTACTTC.

V usage is TRBV9 and J usage is TRBJ2-7; the match to TRBD2 covers 11 bases. This CDR3 has 16 residues. Germline-derived CDR1 and CDR2 are SGDLS and YYNGEE. Trimming cost V 0 bases and J 2 bases; bases outside gene matches: 4. CDR3 protein: CASSVGSSGGTYEQYF. In DNA, the CDR3 is TGTGCCAGCAGCGTAGGTTCTAGCGGGGGGACCTACGAGCAGTACTTC.

This clonotype was picked up many times. The rearrangement uses TRBV25-1 and TRBJ2-5, with D unresolved. Trimming removed 2 bases from V and 2 bases from J, with 12 bases in between. This CDR3 has 15 residues. Germline V gene data show CDR1 as MGHDK and CDR2 as SYGVNS. CDR3 in DNA: TGTGCCAGCAGTGAACATGGAACAGCACAAGAGACCCAGTACTTC. This encodes CASSEHGTAQETQYF.

This chain links TRBV6-2 or TRBV6-3 with TRBJ1-2, with TRBD1 as a possible D gene (6 bases). This CDR3 has 12 residues. Per germline, CDR1 MNHEY and CDR2 SVGEGT. The germline V and J ends were trimmed by 6 bases and 8 bases, with 13 bases remaining between them. The CDR3 DNA is TGTGCCAGCAGCAAACAGGGAAACGGCTACACCTTC. It yields the protein CASSKQGNGYTF.

The rearrangement links TRBV12-5 to TRBJ2-7; D remains unclear. The CDR3 covers 14 residues. Germline V lookup: CDR1 LGHNT, CDR2 FRNRAP. Trimming took 6 bases from V and 0 from J, leaving 12 bases between them. The CDR3: CASGSLRSSYEQYF. The CDR3 region has the DNA TGTGCTAGTGGCTCCCTTAGGAGCTCCTACGAGCAGTACTTC.

The genes are TRBV6-5 and TRBJ2-7; D is uncertain. The end of the DNA is better explained by TRBJ2-5, so the J call may be wrong. Per germline, CDR1 MNHEY and CDR2 SVGAGI. CDR3 size: 15 residues. CDR3 protein: CASSYSSMAQETQYF. CDR3 bases: TGTGCCAGCAGTTACTCGTCCATGGCGCAAGAGACCCAGTACTTC.

The rearrangement joins TRBV11-2 to TRBJ2-3; D gene ambiguous. There are 16 residues in the CDR3. V dropped 4 bases and J dropped 3 bases, with 17 bases sitting between them. CDR1 and CDR2 (germline): SGHAT, FQNNGV. The CDR3 is CASSSEELRLTDTQYF. In nucleotides, the CDR3 is TGTGCCAGCAGCTCGGAAGAGTTGCGCCTTACAGATACGCAGTATTTT.

This clonotype has a count of ten or more. A junction end diverges from the germline sequence, so it may reflect a read error. This chain connects TRBV4-1 to TRBJ2-7; possibly TRBD2 for D (6 bases). Per the germline V gene, CDR1 is MGHRA and CDR2 is YSYEKL. CDR3 length equals 13 residues. The CDR3 DNA sequence: TGTGCCAGCAGTCATAGCGGAAGTTACGAGCAGTACTTC. This gives the protein CASSHSGSYEQYF.

V gene TRBV6-5 combines with J gene TRBJ1-2; D is undetermined. Trimming took off 2 bases at V and 4 bases at J, with 8 bases between the two ends. There are 13 residues in the CDR3. Germline CDR1 is MNHEY and CDR2 is SVGAGI. The CDR3, as DNA: TGTGCCAGCAGTTACACGCGGATCTATGGCTACACCTTC. This gives the protein CASSYTRIYGYTF.

This chain joins TRBV2 and TRBJ2-7, with D perhaps being TRBD1 or TRBD2 (5 bases each). The CDR3 consists of 13 residues. Germline CDR1 reads SNHLY; CDR2 reads FYNNEI. Here the CDR3 reads CVSGPVRGYEQYF. DNA of the CDR3: TGTGTGTCGGGGCCGGTTAGAGGCTACGAGCAGTACTTC.

This clonotype occurred a few times. The V call is TRBV27, the J call TRBJ2-7, with 9 bases fitting TRBD1. The CDR3 length is 15 residues. CDR1 and CDR2 (germline): MNHEY, SMNVEV (reference sequence). V shed 5 bases, J shed 4 bases, and the junction held 9 bases outside the gene matches. CDR3 nucleotide sequence: TGTGCCAGCAGTCTCTCCGGGACAGGGAAGTACGAGCAGTACTTC. This translates into CASSLSGTGKYEQYF.